Below are 24 T cell receptor beta chains sequenced from a single sample in a study of CD8 T cells in ankylosing spondylitis. TCRdb analysed the 5' RACE reads with MiXCR anew, one entry per CDR3 protein. Among some 340,000 distinct CDR3 sequences listed, approximately 15% were seen once. The sample was blood, either unsorted or a sorted T cell fraction (not recorded which). Receptors originate from a male donor with ankylosing spondylitis or in good health (not recorded which).

This clonotype showed up just a few times. The genes are TRBV5-6 and TRBJ2-7; D call uncertain. Trimming took off 2 bases at V and 0 bases at J, with 12 bases between the two ends. The CDR3 is 15 residues long. Germline-derived CDR1 and CDR2 are SGHDT and YYEEEE. CDR3 protein: CASSLGPESSYEQYF. The CDR3 DNA reads as TGTGCCAGCAGCTTAGGGCCAGAGAGCTCCTACGAGCAGTACTTC.

This chain joins TRBV5-1 and TRBJ1-6; TRBD1 agrees at 7 bases. With 5 bases clipped from V and 9 bases from J, the junction kept 11 bases outside the gene matches. CDR3 length equals 15 residues. Per the germline V gene, CDR1 is SGHRS and CDR2 is YFSETQ. The CDR3 reads CASSFDRVGVSPLHF. CDR3 in DNA: TGCGCCAGCAGTTTTGACAGGGTAGGAGTTTCACCCCTCCACTTT.

The chain joins TRBV12-3 or TRBV12-4 to TRBJ2-7, with D unresolved. This CDR3 spans 13 amino acids. The germline V and J ends were trimmed by 1 base and 4 bases, with 8 bases remaining between them. As DNA, the CDR3 is TGTGCCAGCAGTTTAGGGCCCGTTTACGAGCAGTACTTC. Encoded protein: CASSLGPVYEQYF.

This clonotype was counted only a few times. This chain joins TRBV12-3 or TRBV12-4 and TRBJ2-1; D is unclear. The CDR3 extends over 18 amino acids. With 5 bases removed from V and 0 bases from J, the gap between germline ends came to 20 bases. The DNA for the CDR3 is TGTGCCAGCAGTACAAACGGGTACCGCGGAGACTCCTACAATGAGCAGTTCTTC. Amino acids: CASSTNGYRGDSYNEQFF.

The chain couples TRBV24-1 to TRBJ2-2; 8 bases match TRBD2. This CDR3 comprises 16 residues. Germline trimming cut 5 bases from V and 5 bases from J; bases unmatched to any gene: 9. In germline, CDR1 is KGHDR, CDR2 SFDVKD. The CDR3 DNA is TGTGCCACCAGTGTCGGTCGGGGGGGCCGGACCGGGGAGCTGTTTTTT. Translated, it gives CATSVGRGGRTGELFF.

This clonotype turned up a few times. This chain uses TRBV5-1 with TRBJ1-2; D call uncertain. Germline CDR1 reads SGHRS; CDR2 reads YFSETQ. The V gene lost 6 bases and the J gene lost 4 bases, with 7 bases spanning the gap. The CDR3 consists of 11 residues. CDR3 sequence (DNA): TGCGCCAGCAAGGCGGGCTATGGCTACACCTTC. This translates into CASKAGYGYTF.

This chain links TRBV10-3 with TRBJ2-7; D is unresolved. The CDR3 sequence is 12 residues long. Germline values: CDR1 ENHRY, CDR2 SYGVKD. With 3 bases removed from V and 4 bases from J, the gap between germline ends came to 7 bases. CDR3 sequence (DNA): TGTGCCATCAGTGATCAGGAGTACGAGCAGTACTTC. Translating it yields CAISDQEYEQYF.

Only a few counts were recorded for this clonotype. This chain joins TRBV7-2 and TRBJ2-7; D possibly corresponds to TRBD1 (5 bases). Germline loops: CDR1 SGHTA, CDR2 FQGNSA. The CDR3 runs to 13 residues. The ends were cut back, 9 bases at V and 4 bases at J, with 16 bases in the middle. CDR3 residues: CASLPSRGYEQYF. The CDR3 DNA sequence: TGTGCCAGTTTACCCTCAAGGGGATACGAGCAGTACTTC. Filled out from reference TRBV7-2 and TRBJ2-7, the complete variable domain reads GAGVSQSPSNKVTEKGKDVELRCDPISGHTALYWYRQSLGQGLEFLIYFQGNSAPDKSGLPSDRFSAERTGGSVSTLTIQRTQQEDSAVYLCASLPSRGYEQYFGPGTRLTVT.

This chain links TRBV10-3 with TRBJ2-7; 7 nucleotides agree with TRBD1. J gave up 5 bases and V 2 bases, and 12 bases lay outside the gene matches. Germline V lookup: CDR1 ENHRY, CDR2 SYGVKD. This CDR3 comprises 16 residues. For the CDR3, the DNA is TGTGCCATCAGTGAGACCATAAGGACAGGAGACGACGAGCAGTACTTC. Protein product: CAISETIRTGDDEQYF.

This clonotype occurred a few times. J is TRBJ2-1 and V is TRBV25-1, with a weak D call TRBD1 (6 bases). This CDR3 is built from 19 residues. Germline-derived CDR1 and CDR2 are MGHDK and SYGVNS. The germline V and J ends were trimmed by 4 bases and 6 bases, with 28 bases remaining between them. The CDR3 bases are TGTGCCAGCAGTGGGATATCAATAATTCGACAGGAGAAATCCAATGAGCAGTTCTTC. Its protein product is CASSGISIIRQEKSNEQFF.

The chain employs TRBV20-1 and TRBJ1-1; D call uncertain. This CDR3 spans 12 amino acids. V was pared by 3 bases and J by 5 bases, with 10 bases between. Germline V gene data show CDR1 as DFQATT and CDR2 as SNEGSKA (reference sequence). The CDR3 is CSARPGVTEAFF. Here the CDR3 DNA reads TGCAGTGCTAGGCCGGGAGTGACTGAAGCTTTCTTT.

The chain carries TRBV5-1 and TRBJ2-7; D is ambiguous. The CDR3 is 13 residues long. Germline V gene lookup returns CDR1 SGHRS and CDR2 YFSETQ. V shed 0 bases and J shed 4 bases, with 8 bases lying between them. The CDR3 coding sequence is TGCGCCAGCAGCTTGGACGACGTGTACGAGCAGTACTTC. Its translation is CASSLDDVYEQYF.

The rearrangement joins TRBV4-2 to TRBJ2-1, with TRBD2 matching 7 bases. With 4 bases clipped from V and 1 base from J, the junction kept 7 bases outside the gene matches. The CDR3 is 16 residues long. The germline CDR1 and CDR2 sequences are LGHNA and YNFKEQ. The CDR3 DNA sequence: TGTGCCAGCAGCCTAGGCGGGAGTAAGTCCTACAATGAGCAGTTCTTC. Encoded protein: CASSLGGSKSYNEQFF.

This clonotype was observed a few times. The gene calls are TRBV12-3 or TRBV12-4 and TRBJ2-7; TRBD1 matches at 7 bases. J was trimmed by 6 bases and V by 1 base; bases with no gene match: 3. The CDR3 totals 13 residues. The CDR3 protein is CASSLEGASEQYF. For the CDR3, the DNA is TGTGCCAGCAGTTTAGAGGGGGCGAGCGAGCAGTACTTC.

The rearrangement joins TRBV10-3 to TRBJ2-7; perhaps TRBD2 as D (5 bases). With 11 bases removed from V and 3 bases from J, the gap between germline ends came to 8 bases. Germline CDR1 reads ENHRY; CDR2 reads SYGVKD. CDR3 length equals 10 residues. The CDR3 nucleotides are TGTGCCTCCGGACTCTACGAGCAGTACTTC. Translation gives CASGLYEQYF.

This clonotype showed up just a few times. The V and J genes are TRBV5-1 and TRBJ1-1, with TRBD1 matching over 8 bases. With 5 bases clipped from V and 1 base from J, the junction kept 7 bases outside the gene matches. The germline gives CDR1 SGHRS, CDR2 YFSETQ. The CDR3 is 15 residues long. As DNA, the CDR3 is TGCGCCAGCAGGCAGGGGGCGATTAAGAACACTGAAGCTTTCTTT. This translates into CASRQGAIKNTEAFF.

J is TRBJ1-6 and V is TRBV6-5; D is ambiguous. Trimming cost V 2 bases and J 7 bases, with 15 bases left between them. Looked up from germline, CDR1 is MNHEY and CDR2 is SVGAGI. The CDR3 consists of 16 residues. CDR3 in DNA: TGTGCCAGCAGTTACCGTAAGGGCAGAACAAATTCACCCCTCCACTTT. Translation gives CASSYRKGRTNSPLHF.

This clonotype was counted at least ten times. The chain carries TRBV5-1 and TRBJ1-2, with 7 positions matching TRBD1. With 2 bases clipped from V and 0 bases from J, the junction kept 4 bases outside the gene matches. Germline CDR1 and CDR2: SGHRS and YFSETQ. This CDR3 has 15 residues. The DNA of the CDR3 is TGCGCCAGCAGCTTCATCGGGACAGCTAACTATGGCTACACCTTC. Translation: CASSFIGTANYGYTF. The whole variable domain, filled in from reference TRBV5-1 and TRBJ1-2, reads KAGVTQTPRYLIKTRGQQVTLSCSPISGHRSVSWYQQTPGQGLQFLFEYFSETQRNKGNFPGRFSGRQFSNSRSEMNVSTLELGDSALYLCASSFIGTANYGYTFGSGTRLTVV.

This chain links TRBV12-3 or TRBV12-4 with TRBJ1-1; D unresolved. CDR3 length: 11 residues. The V end was cut by 5 bases, the J end by 10 bases, with 11 bases between. The DNA for the CDR3 is TGTGCCAGCAGTAAGGCAGGTGGAGCTTTCTTT. Translating it yields CASSKAGGAFF.

This clonotype was recorded a few times. The rearrangement links TRBV10-3 to TRBJ2-3; 8 bases are a match to TRBD2. Germline V CDR1 and CDR2: ENHRY, SYGVKD. CDR3 length equals 13 residues. Trimming removed 10 bases from V and 0 bases from J; junction bases left unmatched: 3. The CDR3 reads CATKRESTDTQYF. As DNA, the CDR3 is TGTGCCACTAAGCGGGAGAGCACAGATACGCAGTATTTT.

This chain uses TRBV29-1 with TRBJ2-6; D ambiguous. CDR1 is SQVTM and CDR2 is ANQGSEA in the germline V gene. Deletions cut 4 bases from V and 4 bases from J, with 5 bases between. This CDR3 is built from 12 residues. CDR3 in amino acids: CSVGLGANVLTF. CDR3 sequence (DNA): TGCAGCGTTGGGCTGGGGGCCAACGTCCTGACTTTC.

This clonotype was picked up a small number of times. J is TRBJ2-2 and V is TRBV5-1, with D maybe TRBD2 (6 bases). CDR1 is SGHRS and CDR2 is YFSETQ in the germline V gene. CDR3 size: 12 residues. Trimming removed 5 bases at V and 5 bases at J, with 7 bases between. DNA for the CDR3: TGCGCCAGCAGACGGGAGACCGGGGAGCTGTTTTTT. Protein: CASRRETGELFF.

This clonotype was detected only a few times. This chain links TRBV2 with TRBJ2-1; the D is unclear. The CDR3 runs to 12 residues. Germline V gene sequence: CDR1 SNHLY, CDR2 FYNNEI. Between the trimmed V and J ends, which lost 4 bases and 3 bases, there was a span of 4 bases. DNA of the CDR3: TGTGCCAGCAGTGCCAGCTACAATGAGCAGTTCTTC. This codes for CASSASYNEQFF.

The rearrangement joins TRBV5-1 to TRBJ1-2, with 7 bases identical to TRBD1. Losses at the gene ends were 4 bases for V and 12 bases for J; bases not matched to a gene: 12. The CDR3 totals 13 residues. CDR1 is SGHRS, CDR2 YFSETQ, per germline. CDR3 loop: CASSEVLQGTDTF. The CDR3 DNA reads TGCGCCAGCAGCGAAGTGTTACAGGGGACGGACACCTTC. The full variable domain, with the rest looked up from reference TRBV5-1 and TRBJ1-2, is KAGVTQTPRYLIKTRGQQVTLSCSPISGHRSVSWYQQTPGQGLQFLFEYFSETQRNKGNFPGRFSGRQFSNSRSEMNVSTLELGDSALYLCASSEVLQGTDTFGSGTRLTVV.